These 13 T cell receptor beta chains came from one sample sequenced in a study of blood T cell repertoires in COVID-19. The table came from immunoSEQ multiplex PCR; TCRdb's copy has only in-frame clones and leaves some out. The table lists about 120,000 clones, 85% to 90% of them singletons. Sequencing was performed on peripheral blood. These receptors were obtained from a human donor with acute or convalescent COVID-19. The donor label of this sample is uncertain.

V and J are TRBV7-8 and TRBJ2-5; 7 bases align to TRBD1. This CDR3 is 13 amino acids long. Unmatched junction bases numbered 6, after V lost 6 bases and J lost 5 bases. The germline V gene has CDR1 SGHVS and CDR2 FQNEAQ. The DNA of the CDR3 is TGTGCCAGCAGTTCTACAGGGGTCGAGACCCAGTACTTC. Translating gives CASSSTGVETQYF.

The J gene is TRBJ1-1, the V gene TRBV28, with D perhaps TRBD1 (6 bases). This CDR3 spans 14 amino acids. The germline gives CDR1 MDHEN, CDR2 SYDVKM. Between the trimmed V and J ends, which lost 3 bases and 6 bases, there was a span of 14 bases. CDR3 DNA sequence: TGTGCCAGCAGTTTTGATAGGGGGACCCCTGAAGCTTTCTTT. This encodes CASSFDRGTPEAFF.

The chain employs TRBV7-8 and TRBJ1-1; D remains unclear. The germline V gene has CDR1 SGHVS and CDR2 FQNEAQ. The V gene lost 3 bases and the J gene lost 1 base, with 9 bases spanning the gap. CDR3 length: 14 residues. CDR3 amino acids: CASSFVAGNTEAFF. CDR3 DNA sequence: TGTGCCAGCAGCTTCGTTGCAGGGAACACTGAAGCTTTCTTT.

The J gene is TRBJ1-1, the V gene TRBV7-2; 9 bases are shared with TRBD1. The V gene end was trimmed by 5 bases and the J gene end by 1 base; junction bases not matched to a gene: 14. The CDR3 consists of 18 residues. The germline V gene has CDR1 SGHTA and CDR2 FQGNSA. The CDR3 DNA sequence: TGTGCCAGCAGCGGCCCCCAGGACAGGGGTAACAGGAACACTGAAGCTTTCTTT. Protein sequence: CASSGPQDRGNRNTEAFF.

In this sample, this clone turned up once. This chain joins TRBV18 and TRBJ1-1; 9 bases are shared with TRBD1. The CDR3 loop spans 15 amino acids. Trimming removed 3 bases from V and 6 bases from J; junction bases left unmatched: 8. CDR1 and CDR2 (germline): KGHSH, LQKENI. The CDR3, as DNA: TGTGCCAGCTCACCCGGGGACAGGGTTGGCGCTGAAGCTTTCTTT. Amino acids: CASSPGDRVGAEAFF. Supplemented by reference TRBV18 and TRBJ1-1, the full variable domain reads NAGVMQNPRHLVRRRGQEARLRCSPMKGHSHVYWYRQLPEEGLKFMVYLQKENIIDESGMPKERFSAEFPKEGPSILRIQQVVRGDSAAYFCASSPGDRVGAEAFFGQGTRLTVV.

With regard to this clone: Relative to the germline gene, one junction end is altered; a read error may explain this. The V and J genes are TRBV28 and TRBJ1-5; D not resolved. Germline loops: CDR1 MDHEN, CDR2 SYDVKM. The CDR3 covers 12 residues. The CDR3 DNA follows: TGTGTCAGCGAGGGAGGGAATCAGCCCCAGCATTTT. This codes for CVSEGGNQPQHF. Complete variable domain (other parts from reference TRBV28 and TRBJ1-5): DVKVTQSSRYLVKRTGEKVFLECVQDMDHENMFWYRQDPGLGLRLIYFSYDVKMKEKGDIPEGYSVSREKKERFSLILESASTNQTSMYLCVSEGGNQPQHFGDGTRLSIL.

The chain couples TRBV5-6 to TRBJ1-4, with unresolved D. Germline V lookup: CDR1 SGHDT, CDR2 YYEEEE. This CDR3 is 16 amino acids long. V shed 5 bases and J shed 0 bases, with 14 bases lying between them. DNA of the CDR3: TGTGCCAGCAGGCCCGGATGGGCTGCAACTAATGAAAAACTGTTTTTT. Amino acids: CASRPGWAATNEKLFF.

The genes are TRBV10-3 and TRBJ2-1; 9 bases align to TRBD1. Looked up from germline, CDR1 is ENHRY and CDR2 is SYGVKD. V was pared by 7 bases and J by 6 bases, with 4 bases of the junction left unmatched. The CDR3 extends over 13 amino acids. CDR3: CAITSTGGNEQFF. In DNA, the CDR3 is TGTGCCATCACTTCGACAGGGGGCAATGAGCAGTTCTTC.

The V call is TRBV12-3 or TRBV12-4, the J call TRBJ1-2; 8 nucleotides align to TRBD1. V shed 6 bases, J shed 8 bases, and the junction held 8 bases outside the gene matches. The CDR3 consists of 13 residues. The chain's CDR3 is CASSVDRVDGYTF. The CDR3 coding sequence is TGTGCCAGCAGCGTGGACAGGGTAGACGGCTACACCTTC.

The chain is built from TRBV10-3 and TRBJ1-5, with 7 bases that match TRBD1. CDR3 length: 13 residues. Trimming took 10 bases from V and 7 from J; bases not matched to a gene: 10. Germline V gene sequence: CDR1 ENHRY, CDR2 SYGVKD. CDR3 DNA sequence: TGTGCCACCAAAGACAGGGAAGGACAGCCCCAGCATTTT. This codes for CATKDREGQPQHF.

This rearrangement joins TRBV19 to TRBJ1-1; D perhaps matches TRBD1 (5 bases). The CDR3 totals 13 residues. CDR1 is LNHDA, CDR2 SQIVND, per germline (reference sequence). The V end was cut by 6 bases, the J end by 1 base, with 9 bases between. The CDR3: CASRQVGNTEAFF. In DNA, the CDR3 is TGTGCCAGTAGACAGGTGGGGAACACTGAAGCTTTCTTT.

This sequence joins TRBV5-1 and TRBJ2-5; TRBD2 matches at 8 bases. Germline CDR1 reads SGHRS; CDR2 reads YFSETQ. V lost 4 bases to trimming and J lost 0 bases; unmatched junction nucleotides: 5. The CDR3 sequence is 15 residues long. In DNA, the CDR3 is TGCGCCAGCAGCCGGGAGGGCTACAACCAAGAGACCCAGTACTTC. Translated: CASSREGYNQETQYF.

This chain joins TRBV5-1 and TRBJ2-7, with 10 bases that match TRBD1. Trimming took 4 bases from V and 3 from J; bases not matched to a gene: 7. CDR1 and CDR2 (germline): SGHRS, YFSETQ. CDR3 length: 15 amino acids. The CDR3 DNA follows: TGCGCCAGCAGCGCCAGCGGACAGGGGGTCTACGAGCAGTACTTC. Amino acids: CASSASGQGVYEQYF.